The 2 T cell receptor beta chains given below trace back to one sample, sequenced in a study of blood T cell repertoires in COVID-19. Assay used: immunoSEQ multiplex PCR; TCRdb lists only in-frame clones, some missing. Of hundreds of thousands of clones listed, about nine tenths were seen once; the top ten hold roughly 6.3%. The material sequenced was peripheral blood. The receptor set was obtained from a woman between 50 and 59 years old with COVID-19, enrolled during active disease.

The count of this clone is one. The chain links TRBV29-1 to TRBJ2-1; D unclear. Germline lookup yields CDR1 SQVTM and CDR2 ANQGSEA. Trimming removed 7 bases from V and 4 bases from J, with 8 bases in between. The length of the CDR3 is 11 residues. CDR3 in DNA: TGCAGCGCCAGCGAGTACAATGAGCAGTTCTTC. Translating gives CSASEYNEQFF.

The V gene is TRBV7-9, the J gene TRBJ2-7, with 9 positions matching TRBD1. The germline CDR1 and CDR2 sequences are SEHNR and FQNEAQ (reference sequence). The ends lost 8 bases at V and 6 bases at J; junction bases unmatched: 2. This CDR3 contains 11 residues. CDR3 bases: TGTGCCAGCCGACAGGGGGGCGAGCAGTACTTC. Its protein is CASRQGGEQYF.